Below, 19 T cell receptor beta chains from the same sample are listed, as sequenced in a study of T cells in Graves' hyperthyroidism and ophthalmopathy. Regions amplified from RNA transcripts were the TCR beta CDR3 regions. TCR CDR3 underwent first-round RT-PCR with the HTBI primer set. TCRdb reprocessed the multiplex PCR reads with MiXCR, giving one entry per CDR3 protein. The table has a few hundred thousand distinct CDR3 sequences, roughly 18% seen once; the top ten hold around 47%. The sequenced sample was blood. The receptors were gathered from a woman in her fifties or sixties with Graves' hyperthyroidism.

This clonotype was counted only a few times. This sequence joins TRBV7-2 and TRBJ2-2, with a possible D match to TRBD2 (5 bases). Germline CDR1 reads SGHTA; CDR2 reads FQGNSA. Trimming took off 5 bases at V and 0 bases at J, with 10 bases between the two ends. The CDR3 length is 15 residues. This CDR3 is CASSPRASNTGELFF. For the CDR3, the DNA is TGTGCCAGCAGCCCGCGGGCCTCGAACACCGGGGAGCTGTTTTTT. The full variable domain, completed using reference TRBV7-2 and TRBJ2-2, is GAGVSQSPSNKVTEKGKDVELRCDPISGHTALYWYRQSLGQGLEFLIYFQGNSAPDKSGLPSDRFSAERTGGSVSTLTIQRTQQEDSAVYLCASSPRASNTGELFFGEGSRLTVL.

The chain joins TRBV7-2 to TRBJ1-1; D unclear. Germline-derived CDR1 and CDR2 are SGHTA and FQGNSA. This CDR3 spans 15 amino acids. Trimming cost V 3 bases and J 9 bases, with 20 bases left between them. This chain's CDR3 is CASSFNSVGFDKAFF. The CDR3 DNA sequence: TGTGCCAGCAGCTTCAACTCCGTCGGATTTGACAAAGCTTTCTTT.

The chain is built from TRBV12-3 or TRBV12-4 and TRBJ2-2; TRBD2 is a possible D gene (7 bases). V was pared by 6 bases and J by 5 bases, with 19 bases between. CDR3 length: 16 amino acids. The CDR3: CASSFWGGVGTGELFF. The DNA of the CDR3 is TGTGCCAGCAGCTTCTGGGGGGGCGTTGGGACCGGGGAGCTGTTTTTT.

This chain uses TRBV10-3 with TRBJ2-7; the D gene is possibly TRBD1 (5 bases). This CDR3 region has 17 residues. Germline CDR1 reads ENHRY; CDR2 reads SYGVKD. V lost 2 bases, J lost 7 bases, and 24 bases lay in between. The CDR3 coding sequence is TGTGCCATCAGTGAGCCCCAAGGAGCCCAGGGTATGCGAGAGCAGTACTTC. Its translation is CAISEPQGAQGMREQYF.

The rearrangement links TRBV5-1 to TRBJ1-6; TRBD1 is a possible D gene (5 bases). This CDR3 contains 15 residues. The V end was cut by 0 bases, the J end by 8 bases, with 12 bases between. CDR1 SGHRS and CDR2 YFSETQ come from the germline V gene. The CDR3 coding sequence is TGCGCCAGCAGCTTGGTGGGGACCATCGATTCACCCCTCCACTTT. Its protein is CASSLVGTIDSPLHF.

In this sample, this clonotype turned up a few times. This chain's CDR3 is CASSLETGGGKNIQYF. In DNA, the CDR3 is TGCGCCAGCAGCTTGGAGACAGGGGGTGGCAAAAACATTCAGTACTTC. The chain combines TRBV5-1 with TRBJ2-4; 9 bases match TRBD1. CDR3 length: 16 amino acids. V lost 0 bases to trimming and J lost 3 bases; unmatched junction nucleotides: 4. Germline CDR1 and CDR2: SGHRS and YFSETQ.

This clonotype was counted between two and nine times. This chain connects TRBV30 to TRBJ2-2; TRBD2 might be the D (6 bases). V was clipped by 3 bases and J by 5 bases, with 16 bases between them. The CDR3 spans 15 residues. Germline V lookup: CDR1 GTSNPN, CDR2 SVGIG (reference sequence). This chain's CDR3 is CAWRVGGIETGELFF. As DNA, the CDR3 is TGTGCCTGGAGGGTCGGCGGGATCGAGACCGGGGAGCTGTTTTTT. Drawing the rest from reference TRBV30 and TRBJ2-2, the complete variable domain is SQTIHQWPATLVQPVGSPLSLECTVEGTSNPNLYWYRQAAGRGLQLLFYSVGIGQISSEVPQNLSASRPQDRQFILSSKKLLLSDSGFYLCAWRVGGIETGELFFGEGSRLTVL.

At least ten counts were recorded for this clonotype. The V call is TRBV28, the J call TRBJ1-4; D unresolved. The V gene lost 3 bases and the J gene lost 5 bases, with 7 bases spanning the gap. This CDR3 has 13 residues. The germline CDR1 and CDR2 sequences are MDHEN and SYDVKM. CDR3 nucleotide sequence: TGTGCCAGCAGTTTTTTAAAGAATGAAAAACTGTTTTTT. Amino acid sequence: CASSFLKNEKLFF.

A few counts support this clonotype. The chain recombines TRBV20-1 with TRBJ2-4, with TRBD1 identical over 7 bases. CDR3 length equals 16 residues. V lost 3 bases and J lost 0; bases outside the gene matches: 8. Germline lookup yields CDR1 DFQATT and CDR2 SNEGSKA (reference sequence). CDR3 region: CSARSGQALAKNIQYF. CDR3 DNA sequence: TGCAGTGCTAGGTCTGGACAGGCTCTAGCCAAAAACATTCAGTACTTC.

This clonotype came up a few times. The CDR3 DNA sequence: TGCGCCAGCAGCCAAGGGACAGGGTTTGGCTATGGCTACACCTTC. Its protein is CASSQGTGFGYGYTF. The genes are TRBV4-1 and TRBJ1-2, with TRBD1 identical over 8 bases. Looked up from germline, CDR1 is MGHRA and CDR2 is YSYEKL. V shed 1 base and J 4 bases; nucleotides not matched to a gene: 5. This CDR3 is built from 15 residues.

The rearrangement uses TRBV6-5 and TRBJ2-5; 11 nucleotides agree with TRBD2. From germline, CDR1 is MNHEY and CDR2 SVGAGI. J lost 5 bases, V lost 0 bases, and 8 bases had no gene match. There are 17 residues in the CDR3. The CDR3 DNA reads as TGTGCCAGCAGTTACTCGGCGGGTAGCGGGGGGGCGGAGACCCAGTACTTC. This gives the protein CASSYSAGSGGAETQYF.

Only a few counts were recorded for this clonotype. This chain connects TRBV27 to TRBJ1-5; possibly TRBD1 for D (6 bases). The CDR3 is 15 residues long. With 2 bases removed from V and 6 bases from J, the gap between germline ends came to 14 bases. Looked up from germline, CDR1 is MNHEY and CDR2 is SMNVEV (reference sequence). The chain's CDR3 is CASSLGGGPRQPQHF. CDR3 coding DNA: TGTGCCAGCAGTTTAGGGGGGGGCCCGCGTCAGCCCCAGCATTTT.

This rearrangement joins TRBV11-2 to TRBJ2-2; maybe TRBD1 (6 bases). V was pared by 5 bases and J by 5 bases, with 18 bases between. This CDR3 has 16 residues. Per germline, CDR1 SGHAT and CDR2 FQNNGV. CDR3 sequence: CASSPPGRGNTGELFF. The CDR3 DNA is TGTGCCAGCAGCCCACCGGGCAGGGGAAATACCGGGGAGCTGTTTTTT. The full variable domain, with the rest looked up from reference TRBV11-2 and TRBJ2-2, is EAGVAQSPRYKIIEKRQSVAFWCNPISGHATLYWYQQILGQGPKLLIQFQNNGVVDDSQLPKDRFSAERLKGVDSTLKIQPAKLEDSAVYLCASSPPGRGNTGELFFGEGSRLTVL.

There are a few counts of this clonotype. The chain combines TRBV5-1 with TRBJ1-6, with TRBD1 as a possible D gene (6 bases). The CDR3 has 16 residues. V lost 3 bases and J lost 3, with 13 bases in between. The germline V gene has CDR1 SGHRS and CDR2 YFSETQ. The CDR3 bases are TGCGCCAGCAGCTCGGATCCGGACAGCTATAATTCACCCCTCCACTTT. Its protein product is CASSSDPDSYNSPLHF.

The sample holds many counts of this clonotype. The CDR3, as DNA: TGTGCCAGCGTCTCAGGGGCATTCGGGCACGAGCAGTACTTC. As protein: CASVSGAFGHEQYF. V and J are TRBV11-2 and TRBJ2-7; weak D call: TRBD1 (6 bases). The germline V gene encodes CDR1 SGHAT and CDR2 FQNNGV. The length of the CDR3 is 14 residues. Deletions cut 8 bases from V and 5 bases from J, with 19 bases between.

The chain is built from TRBV7-6 and TRBJ2-2; TRBD1 matches at 8 bases. J lost 3 bases, V lost 5 bases, and 8 bases had no gene match. Germline V CDR1 and CDR2: SGHVS, FNYEAQ. The CDR3 length is 16 residues. The CDR3 sequence is CASSLGQGWDTGELFF. The CDR3 DNA reads as TGTGCCAGCAGCCTTGGACAGGGTTGGGACACCGGGGAGCTGTTTTTT.

The chain recombines TRBV5-1 with TRBJ2-1; D call uncertain. The germline V gene has CDR1 SGHRS and CDR2 YFSETQ. There are 11 residues in the CDR3. Trimming stripped 1 base from V and 10 bases from J, with 6 bases between. CDR3 sequence: CASSLTVEQFF. CDR3 sequence (DNA): TGCGCCAGCAGCTTGACAGTGGAGCAGTTCTTC.

This clonotype came up a few times. A junction end diverges from the germline sequence, so it may reflect a read error. The chain recombines TRBV27 with TRBJ1-1; D ambiguous. Germline CDR1 is MNHEY and CDR2 is SMNVEV (reference sequence). The CDR3 totals 15 residues. Written as DNA, the CDR3 is TGTGCCAACAGTTTAGGATCGTCGGGGAACACTGAAGCTTTCTTT. It specifies CANSLGSSGNTEAFF.

This clonotype was found once. CDR3 sequence: CASSPIASNTGELFF. The CDR3 DNA sequence: TGCGCCAGCAGCCCGATAGCGTCGAACACCGGGGAGCTGTTTTTT. The chain employs TRBV5-1 and TRBJ2-2; possible D gene TRBD2, 5 bases. CDR1 is SGHRS, CDR2 YFSETQ, per germline. V was trimmed by 4 bases and J by 0 bases, leaving 10 bases between them. This CDR3 spans 15 amino acids.